This record covers a single T cell receptor beta chain. This clonotype was observed a handful of times. Its antigen is unknown. No clone much larger than this one lies a single base away; base qualities are absent. This sample stems from a study of T cells after yellow fever vaccination (dated by TCRdb to about 2019). About the full investigation: Libraries from fractions with low cell numbers were prepared with the SMART-Seq v4 Ultra Low Input RNA kit. To follow T-cell clones before and after both primary and booster YFV17D yellow fever vaccination, bulk TCR alpha and beta repertoires underwent longitudinal sequencing. Two healthy male donors, one aged 18 to 30 and one aged 30 to 40 years, were included in the cohort. Blood was collected at multiple timepoints before and after primary and secondary immunization, and bulk PBMC replicates and cell subsets were isolated.

This sample's treatment or condition label indicates: live attenuated yellow fever vaccine strain. Two biological replicates of bulk PBMCs were collected at each blood-draw timepoint. PBMCs were isolated from peripheral blood using a standard Ficoll-Paque protocol. RNA was extracted with TriZol from bulk PBMCs, CD4 and CD8 fractions, and dextramer-positive and dextramer-negative fractions. From the cysteine up to the phenylalanine, the CDR3 has a length of 16 residues. The only DNA kept is the CDR3, 48 bases in frame from the first base. The germline V gene (reference sequence) supplies CDR1 LNHDA and CDR2 SQIVND. Relative to germline, V is missing 5 bases and J is missing 3 bases, with 10 bases of the junction outside any gene match. General conclusions and limits of the study: Compared with the primary T-cell response, the secondary T-cell response was weaker but faster, peaking on day 5 rather than day 15. After the booster, most clones that had expanded after primary vaccination were detected again (roughly 95% of CD4 and roughly nine tenths of CD8), suggesting broad maintenance of memory. FACS-sorted repertoires could contain abundant contaminating clonotypes from the bulk population, so computational filtering was required. Because only a couple of donors were included in the study, the extent to which the findings can be generalized is limited. A small share of clonotypes was detected in both CD4 and CD8 compartments, with the overlap likely arising from convergent recombination.

Synthesis of TCR cDNA relied on 5'RACE template switching, a step that introduced a universal primer site along with unique molecular identifiers. Priming for cDNA synthesis came from both the TCR alpha and TCR beta constant segments. Library amplification involved two PCR steps, and the second step added sample barcodes and sequencing adapters. Sequencing of libraries was performed on Illumina HiSeq 2500 (2x100 bp) or NovaSeq (2x150 bp). The study's processing was this. Reads were demultiplexed and collapsed into UMI consensus sequences with MIGEC, and V(D)J alignment was performed with MiXCR. Clonotypes responding to the vaccine were identified with edgeR on replicate PBMC samples, with the criteria of FDR below 0.01 and a log2 fold change above 5 up to day 15. CD4 or CD8 identity was assigned to each bulk clonotype according to whether the clonotype was present at higher abundance in the sequenced CD4 repertoire or the sequenced CD8 repertoire. Through fastp at Q25 and MiXCR, TCRdb rebuilt clones from the public reads, retaining in-frame beta chains. Merged by CDR3 protein, the rows form single entries marked with the most common genes and DNA. The V and J calls were not made by the authors but by TCRdb's processing. The sample includes a few hundred thousand distinct CDR3 sequences, with 11% observed a single time. The ten largest make up around 20% of the sample.

The origin of this receptor is a man aged 18 to 30 who received the YFV17D yellow fever vaccine. The V and J genes are TRBV19 and TRBJ2-7; 10 junctional bases match TRBD2. The sequencing here drew on PBMCs, taken on the day of the first yellow fever vaccination. The CDR3 corresponds to CASSWGPPSGGYEQYF. The DNA is TGTGCCAGTAGTTGGGGCCCCCCTAGCGGGGGCTACGAGCAGTACTTC.